The entry below describes one TCR beta chain. What this receptor recognizes is not known. The input lacks base qualities; no much larger clone sits a single base away. The data derive from a study of cytomegalovirus exposure and HLA in healthy donors (dated by TCRdb to 2016 to 2017). In terms of the full investigation: According to a later analysis, the 120 validation repertoires were produced on the same platform as the 680 or so repertoires of the first cohort. A separate validation cohort of about 110 different subjects was used in addition to the roughly 620-subject first cohort. High-throughput TCR immunosequencing, statistical association of individual TCRs with disease status, and machine learning were combined to predict cytomegalovirus infection status. The study aimed to test whether signatures of past pathogen exposure could be identified by cataloging public T cell receptors. Study-wide conclusions, independent of this receptor: Of the cluster scores, 90% to 95% were above 0 in a later analysis, which found that TCRs clustered in the first cohort also tended to co-occur in the 110 or so validation repertoires. A later analysis lacked HLA typing for the validation cohort, so it scored co-occurrence in that cohort across all 110 or so repertoires. According to the authors, the approach could potentially be generalized to other disease states and immunological phenotypes. In both the original and validation cohorts, the classifier was reported to diagnose cytomegalovirus status with high specificity and sensitivity. A few of the identified cytomegalovirus-associated TCR beta chains were confirmed in vitro to be specific for cytomegalovirus antigens. In the study, some 160 TCR beta chains were listed as associated with cytomegalovirus. Most TCR sequences were observed very rarely across donors, whereas some public TCRs were present in many individuals.

The library was built by means of the immunoSEQ multiplex PCR assay. On the authors' methods: To diagnose cytomegalovirus status from the catalog of TCR beta chain sequences, a statistical classification framework was built. This immuneACCESS table, as held by TCRdb, lists in-frame sequences with V and J called but not all clones. Of the missing ones, under half trace to an unresolved V gene in checked studies; the others have no known cause. V and J calls and clone size come straight from that table; D and trimming were deduced from the DNA. This sample is represented by about 120,000 clones; 88% of them were singletons. The biggest ten clones account for 1.4% of the sample. Unmatched junction bases come to 14, with V trimmed by 8 bases and J by 8 bases. Reading from cysteine to phenylalanine, the CDR3 counts 14 amino acids. Only the CDR3 part of the read is kept: 42 bases, read in frame from the first base. The germline V gene gives CDR1 as SNHLY and CDR2 as FYNNEI.

Separate from the roughly 700-subject first cohort, the validation cohort of roughly 110 subjects was the group to which the donors belonged. Input material: PBMCs. This TCR came from a woman aged 25 to 45 in good health and CMV-seropositive. This sequence uses TRBV2 and TRBJ1-2; 7 bases in between match TRBD1. The DNA is TGTGCCAGCCTCCGAGTAAAGGGGGCAACGGGCTACACCTTC. Translation gives CASLRVKGATGYTF.